This entry lists 32 T cell receptor beta chains sequenced from one sample in a study of T cells in narcolepsy listed by TCRdb under 2018. The library was produced with the immunoSEQ multiplex PCR assay. Entries here come from immuneACCESS through TCRdb and include only in-frame sequences with V and J called. Some clones fail to appear in such tables; in the studies checked, an unresolved V gene covers under half of the shortfall, and the cause of the remainder is unknown. In all, the sample holds around 18,000 clones, and about nine tenths of those were seen once. Together, the top ten hold roughly 0.7% of the sample. Sequences were obtained from memory (CD45RA-) CD4+ T cells from blood. This specimen's cell subset or site label, interpreted: memory T cells sorted ex vivo from peripheral blood. All receptors derive from a human donor in good health.

The J gene is TRBJ1-1, the V gene TRBV6-1; maybe TRBD1 (6 bases). CDR1 is MNHNS and CDR2 is SASEGT in the germline V gene. The CDR3 covers 14 residues. V was cut by 6 bases and J by 6 bases, with 17 bases left in between. CDR3 nucleotide sequence: TGTGCCAGCAGGGATTGGGACATCGCAGCTGAAGCTTTCTTT. This codes for CASRDWDIAAEAFF.

This clone came up once. The rearrangement links TRBV7-2 to TRBJ1-1; TRBD1 aligns across 7 bases. The CDR3 covers 12 residues. Losses at the gene ends were 1 base for V and 11 bases for J; bases not matched to a gene: 4. Germline assignment: CDR1 SGHTA and CDR2 FQGNSA. CDR3: CASSLVGRGAFF. In DNA form, the CDR3 reads TGTGCCAGCAGCTTAGTGGGCAGGGGGGCTTTCTTT.

This chain joins TRBV11-3 and TRBJ1-1; D is undetermined. The CDR3 contains 13 residues. Germline-derived CDR1 and CDR2 are SGHNT and YENEEA. Trimming shortened V by 5 bases and J by 6 bases, and 13 bases separated the two germline ends. The DNA of the CDR3 is TGTGCCAGCAGCAAGGGCAGTCTCGCTGAAGCTTTCTTT. This codes for CASSKGSLAEAFF.

The chain employs TRBV5-1 and TRBJ1-2; D unresolved. V was cut by 10 bases and J by 2 bases, with 15 bases left in between. CDR1 and CDR2 from the germline V gene are SGHRS and YFSETQ. This CDR3 is 13 amino acids long. CDR3: CASRSRSNYGYTF. As DNA, the CDR3 is TGCGCCTCCCGAAGCAGATCAAACTATGGCTACACCTTC.

CDR3 coding DNA: TGTGCCAGCAGCCGTGGGGAAGCGGGAGTCGACGAGCAGTACTTC. Translated, it gives CASSRGEAGVDEQYF. The chain is built from TRBV21-1 and TRBJ2-5; the table names TRBD2, a call not compared with the DNA. The J call is in doubt because the DNA end fits TRBJ2-7 better. TRBV21-1 is annotated as a pseudogene. CDR3 length: 15 amino acids.

This clone was observed a few times. The chain employs TRBV19 and TRBJ2-2, with 8 bases fitting TRBD1. This CDR3 has 17 amino acids. V shed 4 bases, J shed 5 bases, and the junction held 12 bases outside the gene matches. CDR1 LNHDA and CDR2 SQIVND come from the germline V gene (reference sequence). CDR3 sequence: CASSRTGGMLATGELFF. The CDR3 bases are TGTGCCAGTAGTAGAACAGGGGGAATGTTGGCGACCGGGGAGCTGTTTTTT.

The chain is built from TRBV10-3 and TRBJ2-1, with D perhaps TRBD1 (6 bases). V dropped 0 bases and J dropped 9 bases, with 18 bases sitting between them. Germline values: CDR1 ENHRY, CDR2 SYGVKD. The CDR3 contains 16 residues. In DNA form, the CDR3 reads TGTGCCATCAGTGAGTCGAGTGGGGGCACCGCTCGTGAGCAGTTCTTC. Its translation is CAISESSGGTAREQFF.

This clone was observed a handful of times. The chain joins TRBV18 to TRBJ2-2, with D uncertain. The CDR3 length is 12 residues. V was pared by 6 bases and J by 0 bases, with 2 bases between. The germline V gene has CDR1 KGHSH and CDR2 LQKENI. CDR3: CASSANTGELFF. CDR3 in DNA: TGTGCCAGCTCGGCGAACACCGGGGAGCTGTTTTTT.

A note on this clone: Different DNA sequences within this sample yield the same CDR3. This chain joins TRBV5-4 and TRBJ2-3, with 8 positions matching TRBD2. In germline, CDR1 is SGHNT, CDR2 YYREEE (reference sequence). This CDR3 comprises 15 residues. Trimming removed 0 bases from V and 7 bases from J; junction bases left unmatched: 7. In DNA form, the CDR3 reads TGTGCCAGCAGCTTGGAATCCCGTAGCGGGAATACGCAGTATTTT. It yields the protein CASSLESRSGNTQYF.

The V gene is TRBV7-9, the J gene TRBJ1-1, with 7 bases lining up with TRBD1. This CDR3 spans 14 amino acids. V dropped 6 bases and J dropped 10; count of bases not matched to a gene: 14. The germline gives CDR1 SEHNR, CDR2 FQNEAQ (reference sequence). The CDR3 nucleotides are TGTGCCAGCAGGAGCGCGGACAGGAGCCGGGGAGCTTTCTTT. Translated, it gives CASRSADRSRGAFF.

The V call is TRBV6-6, the J call TRBJ2-2, with 9 nucleotides matching TRBD2. This CDR3 is 16 amino acids long. Trimming took 0 bases from V and 7 from J; bases not matched to a gene: 6. Germline CDR1 is MNHNY and CDR2 is SVGAGI (reference sequence). The CDR3 is CASSYSAGGLIGELFF. CDR3 DNA sequence: TGTGCCAGCAGTTACTCGGCGGGAGGGCTCATCGGGGAGCTGTTTTTT.

This clone was detected only once. Sequence at one end of the junction differs from germline and may be a read error. V is TRBV5-1 and J is TRBJ1-1, with D possibly TRBD1 on 6 matching bases. The CDR3 consists of 15 residues. Per germline, CDR1 SGHRS and CDR2 YFSETQ. CDR3 amino acids: CASRRGIGANAEAFF. For the CDR3, the DNA is TGCGCCAGCAGGAGGGGGATCGGGGCGAACGCTGAAGCTTTCTTT.

The J gene is TRBJ2-1, the V gene TRBV14; 8 bases line up with TRBD2. Germline lookup yields CDR1 SGHDN and CDR2 FVKESK. The CDR3 spans 16 residues. The ends lost 4 bases at V and 9 bases at J; junction bases unmatched: 14. CDR3 in DNA: TGTGCCAGCAGCCGAAAGCGGGAGAATAGAGGCAGTGAGCAGTTCTTC. This codes for CASSRKRENRGSEQFF.

V gene TRBV19 combines with J gene TRBJ2-5; D may be TRBD2 (6 bases). Germline values: CDR1 LNHDA, CDR2 SQIVND (reference sequence). The CDR3 loop spans 13 amino acids. The V end was cut by 8 bases, the J end by 7 bases, with 17 bases between. CDR3 residues: CASEPGGRGTQYF. The DNA of the CDR3 is TGTGCCAGTGAACCCGGGGGAAGAGGGACCCAGTACTTC.

The J gene is TRBJ2-3, the V gene TRBV7-3, with D unclear. Germline V gene sequence: CDR1 SGHTA, CDR2 FQGTGA. V was shortened by 5 bases and J by 4 bases, with 7 bases between the two germline ends. CDR3 size: 12 residues. CDR3 bases: TGTGCCAGCAGCCATGGGGCAGATACGCAGTATTTT. This sequence encodes CASSHGADTQYF.

This chain connects TRBV4-2 to TRBJ1-5, with D perhaps TRBD1 (6 bases). Germline V gives CDR1 LGHNA, CDR2 YNFKEQ. The germline V and J ends were trimmed by 0 bases and 5 bases, with 8 bases remaining between them. This CDR3 has 14 amino acids. CDR3 sequence reads: CASSQESGDQPQHF. The CDR3 nucleotides read TGTGCCAGCAGCCAAGAATCAGGGGATCAGCCCCAGCATTTT.

V is TRBV6-6 and J is TRBJ1-2; D unresolved. The ends were cut back, 6 bases at V and 1 base at J, with 12 bases in the middle. CDR1 MNHNY and CDR2 SVGAGI come from the germline V gene (reference sequence). CDR3 length: 14 amino acids. As DNA, the CDR3 is TGTGCCAGCAGGGAGGACGGAAGTAACTATGGCTACACCTTC. Translating gives CASREDGSNYGYTF.

This clone was recorded once. The chain links TRBV2 to TRBJ2-7, with D possibly matching TRBD2 (6 bases). The V gene's germline CDR1 is SNHLY and CDR2 FYNNEI. The CDR3 contains 13 residues. Deletions cut 4 bases from V and 6 bases from J, with 13 bases between. In DNA, the CDR3 is TGTGCCAGCAGTGTCGGGGGTTCGCGCGAGCAGTACTTC. Its translation is CASSVGGSREQYF.

The chain uses TRBV30 and TRBJ1-6; no clear D. The CDR3 covers 12 residues. The V end was cut by 3 bases, the J end by 10 bases, with 10 bases between. Per germline, CDR1 GTSNPN and CDR2 SVGIG (reference sequence). The CDR3 DNA follows: TGTGCCTGGAGGAGGGTTGGGTCACCCCTCCACTTT. Translating gives CAWRRVGSPLHF.

The rearrangement links TRBV29-1 to TRBJ1-2, with D perhaps matching TRBD1 (5 bases). This CDR3 spans 13 amino acids. Germline V CDR1 and CDR2: SQVTM, ANQGSEA. Trimming pared 4 bases from V and 6 bases from J, leaving 15 bases between. The CDR3 sequence: CSVGRVLGDGYTF. The DNA of the CDR3 is TGCAGCGTTGGCAGGGTGCTAGGAGATGGCTACACCTTC.

The V call is TRBV11-3, the J call TRBJ2-1; 10 nucleotides line up with TRBD2. The CDR3 has 16 amino acids. CDR1 is SGHNT and CDR2 is YENEEA in the germline V gene. V dropped 3 bases and J dropped 6; count of bases not matched to a gene: 8. As DNA, the CDR3 is TGTGCCAGCAGCTTGGGGCTAGCGGGAGTCGGCAATGAGCAGTTCTTC. Its protein is CASSLGLAGVGNEQFF.

V gene TRBV11-2 combines with J gene TRBJ2-2; 8 bases fit TRBD2. Germline CDR1 and CDR2: SGHAT and FQNNGV. V lost 2 bases to trimming and J lost 6 bases; unmatched junction nucleotides: 8. The CDR3 covers 16 residues. The CDR3 here is CASSLFAGGGSGELFF. DNA of the CDR3: TGTGCCAGCAGCTTATTTGCGGGGGGAGGCTCCGGGGAGCTGTTTTTT.

V usage is TRBV28 and J usage is TRBJ1-1; 10 positions match TRBD1. This CDR3 has 17 amino acids. Unmatched junction bases numbered 5, after V lost 1 base and J lost 0 bases. Germline values: CDR1 MDHEN, CDR2 SYDVKM. In nucleotides, the CDR3 is TGTGCCAGCAGTTTATCTCGGGACAGGGGCCTGAACACTGAAGCTTTCTTT. It yields the protein CASSLSRDRGLNTEAFF.

The gene calls are TRBV29-1 and TRBJ1-3; the D is unclear. This CDR3 comprises 12 residues. The V gene's germline CDR1 is SQVTM and CDR2 ANQGSEA. With 3 bases removed from V and 7 bases from J, the gap between germline ends came to 10 bases. The CDR3, as DNA: TGCAGCGTTGATATCGGGTGGAACACCATATATTTT. This translates into CSVDIGWNTIYF.

The genes are TRBV9 and TRBJ2-5, with TRBD2 as a possible D gene (6 bases). V lost 3 bases, J lost 4 bases, and 16 bases lay in between. The CDR3 has 15 amino acids. Germline CDR1 is SGDLS and CDR2 is YYNGEE. The DNA for the CDR3 is TGTGCCAGCAGCGGTGGTGGCGCCGGGAGAGAGACCCAGTACTTC. It translates to CASSGGGAGRETQYF.

This clone was recorded only once. V and J are TRBV15 and TRBJ2-7; 8 nucleotides match TRBD1. Germline V gives CDR1 LNHNV, CDR2 YYDKDF (reference sequence). This CDR3 spans 15 amino acids. Losses at the gene ends were 1 base for V and 1 base for J; bases not matched to a gene: 3. The CDR3 is CATSRGGTGSYEQYF. The CDR3 nucleotides are TGTGCCACCAGCAGAGGGGGGACAGGATCCTACGAGCAGTACTTC.

The genes are TRBV5-8 and TRBJ1-2; D unclear. Trimming took 0 bases from V and 9 from J, leaving 9 bases between them. The CDR3 covers 12 residues. CDR1 and CDR2 (germline): SGHTS, YDEGEE. CDR3 in amino acids: CASSLVWGSYTF. The CDR3, as DNA: TGTGCCAGCAGCTTGGTCTGGGGAAGCTACACCTTC.

In this sample, this clone turned up once. This rearrangement joins TRBV27 to TRBJ2-5, with TRBD1 identical over 8 bases. Trimming at V came to 4 bases and at J to 2 bases, leaving 9 bases not matched to a gene. CDR1 and CDR2 from the germline V gene are MNHEY and SMNVEV (reference sequence). The CDR3 extends over 16 amino acids. The CDR3 here is CASSSRTGLPQETQYF. For the CDR3, the DNA is TGTGCCAGCAGTTCCCGGACAGGGCTACCGCAAGAGACCCAGTACTTC.

The chain has TRBV5-1 and TRBJ1-1, with TRBD1 matching 7 bases. Germline V gene data show CDR1 as SGHRS and CDR2 as YFSETQ. With 6 bases clipped from V and 0 bases from J, the junction kept 8 bases outside the gene matches. The CDR3 extends over 15 amino acids. The CDR3 reads CASTTRQGLNTEAFF. CDR3 in DNA: TGCGCCAGCACAACTCGACAGGGACTGAACACTGAAGCTTTCTTT.

This chain connects TRBV6-5 to TRBJ1-5; TRBD1 agrees at 10 bases. The CDR3 covers 15 residues. Germline assignment: CDR1 MNHEY and CDR2 SVGAGI. J lost 4 bases, V lost 5 bases, and 5 bases had no gene match. CDR3 in amino acids: CASSVGGQGNQPQHF. The CDR3 DNA follows: TGTGCCAGCAGTGTCGGGGGACAGGGGAATCAGCCCCAGCATTTT.

The count of this clone is one. The chain recombines TRBV4-2 with TRBJ2-5; D might be TRBD1 or TRBD2, each matching 5 bases. This CDR3 is 15 amino acids long. The V and J ends lost 1 base and 5 bases respectively, with 14 bases between them. Germline loops: CDR1 LGHNA, CDR2 YNFKEQ. The CDR3 loop is CASSQAWDRLETQYF. The CDR3 DNA sequence: TGTGCCAGCAGCCAAGCCTGGGACCGATTGGAGACCCAGTACTTC.

The chain employs TRBV7-2 and TRBJ2-1; 7 nucleotides agree with TRBD2. J gave up 0 bases and V 0 bases, and 8 bases lay outside the gene matches. CDR1 SGHTA and CDR2 FQGNSA come from the germline V gene. The CDR3 sequence is 18 residues long. The CDR3, as DNA: TGTGCCAGCAGCTTAGCGGTCGGGGGGTCCGGCTCCTACAATGAGCAGTTCTTC. Amino acid sequence: CASSLAVGGSGSYNEQFF.